What follows is one TCR beta chain and its context. The antigen is not known. V lost 3 bases and J lost 0; bases outside the gene matches: 3. Germline V lookup: CDR1 MGHRA, CDR2 YSYEKL. The CDR3 is made up of 17 amino acids. These data are taken from a study of cytotoxic CD8 clonotypes in ibrutinib-treated CLL. Study-level information: Of a cohort that held 11 relapsed/refractory and 15 treatment-naive patients, under 18 were IGHV unmutated.

Sequencing sought depths of 1 in 200,000 to 1 in 1 million T cells. Generated by immunoSEQ multiplex PCR, the TCRdb table keeps only in-frame clones and is missing some. The sample contains under 35,000 clones, 55% to 75% of which appear only once. Study-level findings and limits: Few clonotypes were public, and these shrank or held steady under treatment.

The V call is TRBV4-1, the J call TRBJ1-4, with TRBD1 identical over 11 bases. This clonotype originated in a human donor with chronic lymphocytic leukemia. This material consisted of PBMCs, taken after 24 months of ibrutinib treatment. The CDR3 coding sequence is TGCGCCAGCAGCCAGGGGGGACAGGGGGCAACTAATGAAAAACTGTTTTTT. Amino acid sequence: CASSQGGQGATNEKLFF.